This T cell receptor beta chain was sequenced during a study of molecular identifiers for immune sequencing clone quantification. The CDR3 covers 14 residues. V shed 2 bases and J shed 2 bases, with 7 bases lying between them. Germline V gene sequence: CDR1 MDHEN, CDR2 SYDVKM. This clonotype was recorded at least ten times. Via MiXCR, TCRdb re-called the PCR reads, giving one row per CDR3 protein. The data show 85,000 to 130,000 distinct CDR3 sequences, roughly a third seen once. Sample: naive CD8+ T cells from blood, with Jurkat cell RNA spiked in. Subset given: FACS-sorted CD8+CD4-CCR7+CD45RA+ naive T cells. The origin of this receptor is a human donor in good health. Some libraries in this study had Jurkat cell RNA spiked in. The gene calls are TRBV28 and TRBJ1-5; D is unclear. CDR3 residues: CASSLSWGNQPQHF. CDR3 DNA: TGTGCCAGCAGTTTAAGCTGGGGCAATCAGCCCCAGCATTTT. The full variable domain, its missing parts supplied by reference TRBV28 and TRBJ1-5, is DVKVTQSSRYLVKRTGEKVFLECVQDMDHENMFWYRQDPGLGLRLIYFSYDVKMKEKGDIPEGYSVSREKKERFSLILESASTNQTSMYLCASSLSWGNQPQHFGDGTRLSIL.